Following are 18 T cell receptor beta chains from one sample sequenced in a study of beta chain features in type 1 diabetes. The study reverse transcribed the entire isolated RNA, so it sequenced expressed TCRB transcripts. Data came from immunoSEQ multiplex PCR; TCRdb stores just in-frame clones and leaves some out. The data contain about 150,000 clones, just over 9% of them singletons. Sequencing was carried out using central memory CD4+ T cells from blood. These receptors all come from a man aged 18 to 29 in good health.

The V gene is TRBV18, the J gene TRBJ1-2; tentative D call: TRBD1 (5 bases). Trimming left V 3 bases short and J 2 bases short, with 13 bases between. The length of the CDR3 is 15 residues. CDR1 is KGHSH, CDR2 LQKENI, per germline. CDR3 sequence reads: CASSPLRGSNYGYTF. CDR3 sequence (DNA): TGTGCCAGCTCACCCCTTCGGGGGTCAAACTATGGCTACACCTTC.

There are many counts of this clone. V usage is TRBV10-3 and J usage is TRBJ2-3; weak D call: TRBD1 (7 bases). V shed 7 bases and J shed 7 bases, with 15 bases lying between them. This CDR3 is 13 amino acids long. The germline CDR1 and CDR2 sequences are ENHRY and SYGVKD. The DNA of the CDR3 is TGTGCCATCATGAGGACAGGAGGGAATACGCAGTATTTT. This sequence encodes CAIMRTGGNTQYF.

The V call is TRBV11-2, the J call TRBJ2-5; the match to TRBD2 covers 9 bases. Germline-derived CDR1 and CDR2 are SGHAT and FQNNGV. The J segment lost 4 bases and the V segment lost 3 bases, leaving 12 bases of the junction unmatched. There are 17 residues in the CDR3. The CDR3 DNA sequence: TGTGCCAGCAGCTTGGGGGTTGGCGGGGGGGCGGGAGAGACCCAGTACTTC. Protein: CASSLGVGGGAGETQYF.

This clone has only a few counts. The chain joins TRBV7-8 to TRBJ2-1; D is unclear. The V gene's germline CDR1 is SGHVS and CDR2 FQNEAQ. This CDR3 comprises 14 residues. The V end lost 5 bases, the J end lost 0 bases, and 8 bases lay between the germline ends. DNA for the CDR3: TGTGCCAGCAGCCGCAAGAGCTCCTACAATGAGCAGTTCTTC. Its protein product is CASSRKSSYNEQFF.

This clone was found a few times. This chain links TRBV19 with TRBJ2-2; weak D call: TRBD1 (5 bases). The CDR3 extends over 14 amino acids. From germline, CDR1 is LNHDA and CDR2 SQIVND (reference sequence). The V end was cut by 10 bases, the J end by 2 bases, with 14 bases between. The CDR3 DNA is TGTGCCACAACAGACAGACCTAACACCGGGGAGCTGTTTTTT. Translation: CATTDRPNTGELFF.

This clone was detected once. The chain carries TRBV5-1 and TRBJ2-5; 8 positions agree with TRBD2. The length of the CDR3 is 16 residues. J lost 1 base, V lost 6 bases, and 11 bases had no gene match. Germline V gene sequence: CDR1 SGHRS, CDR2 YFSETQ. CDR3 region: CASTKGGSGVQETQYF. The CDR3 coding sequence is TGCGCCAGCACCAAGGGTGGTAGCGGGGTCCAAGAGACCCAGTACTTC.

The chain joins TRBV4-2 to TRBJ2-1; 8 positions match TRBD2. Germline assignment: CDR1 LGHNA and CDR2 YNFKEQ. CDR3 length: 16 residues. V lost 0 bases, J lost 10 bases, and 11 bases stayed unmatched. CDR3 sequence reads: CASSQDLSGRLIEQFF. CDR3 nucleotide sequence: TGTGCCAGCAGCCAAGATCTGAGCGGGAGATTGATCGAGCAGTTCTTC.

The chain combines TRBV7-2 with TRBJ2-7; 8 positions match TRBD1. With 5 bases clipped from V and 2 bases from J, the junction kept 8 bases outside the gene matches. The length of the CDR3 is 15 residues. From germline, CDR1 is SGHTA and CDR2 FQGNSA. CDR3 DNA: TGTGCCAGCAGCCTCACCGGGACAGGAACCTACGAGCAGTACTTC. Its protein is CASSLTGTGTYEQYF.

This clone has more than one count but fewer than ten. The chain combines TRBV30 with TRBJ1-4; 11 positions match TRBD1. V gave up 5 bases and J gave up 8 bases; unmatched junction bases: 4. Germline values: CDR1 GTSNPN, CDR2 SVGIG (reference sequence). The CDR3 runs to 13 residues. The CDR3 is CAWAGQGAEKLFF. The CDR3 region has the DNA TGTGCCTGGGCCGGACAGGGGGCCGAAAAACTGTTTTTT.

The CDR3 bases are TGTGCCAGTAGTCCCACCGGGACTAGCGGATACAATGAGCAGTTCTTC. Its protein product is CASSPTGTSGYNEQFF. The V call is TRBV19, the J call TRBJ2-1; TRBD2 matches 11 bases. CDR3 size: 16 residues. The trim removed 5 bases at V and 4 bases at J, leaving 7 bases unmatched. Germline V gene data show CDR1 as LNHDA and CDR2 as SQIVND (reference sequence).

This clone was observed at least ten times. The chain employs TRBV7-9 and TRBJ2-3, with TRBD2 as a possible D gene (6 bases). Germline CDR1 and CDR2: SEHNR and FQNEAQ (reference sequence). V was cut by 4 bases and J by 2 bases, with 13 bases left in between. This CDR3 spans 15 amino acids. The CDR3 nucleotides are TGTGCCAGCAGCTCCGGGGCGGGGACCACAGATACGCAGTATTTT. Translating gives CASSSGAGTTDTQYF.

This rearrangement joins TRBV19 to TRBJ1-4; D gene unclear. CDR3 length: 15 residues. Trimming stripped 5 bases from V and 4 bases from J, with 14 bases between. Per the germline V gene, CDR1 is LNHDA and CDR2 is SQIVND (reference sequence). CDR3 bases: TGTGCCAGTAGTCCCTGGGAGACCGGTAATGAAAAACTGTTTTTT. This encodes CASSPWETGNEKLFF.

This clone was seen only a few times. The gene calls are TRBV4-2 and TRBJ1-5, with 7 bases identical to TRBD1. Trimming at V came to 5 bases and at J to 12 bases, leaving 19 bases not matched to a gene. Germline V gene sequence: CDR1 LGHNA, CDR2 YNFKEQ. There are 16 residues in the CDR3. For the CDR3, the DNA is TGTGCCAGCAGCTCCTCCGGGACAGCGGAGATGCAGGTCCAGCATTTT. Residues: CASSSSGTAEMQVQHF.

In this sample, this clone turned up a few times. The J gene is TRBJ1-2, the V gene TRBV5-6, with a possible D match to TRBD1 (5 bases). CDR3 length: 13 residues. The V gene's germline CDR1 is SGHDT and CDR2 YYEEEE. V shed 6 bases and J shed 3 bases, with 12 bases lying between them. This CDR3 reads CASTPGGYYGYTF. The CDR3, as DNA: TGTGCCAGCACCCCGGGGGGGTACTATGGCTACACCTTC.

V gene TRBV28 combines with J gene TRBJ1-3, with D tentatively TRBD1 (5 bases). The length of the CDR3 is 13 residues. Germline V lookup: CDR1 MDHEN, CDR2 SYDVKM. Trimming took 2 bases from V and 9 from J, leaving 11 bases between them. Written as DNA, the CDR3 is TGTGCCAGCAGTTTAAACGGGGGAGGCACCATATATTTT. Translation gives CASSLNGGGTIYF.

Here the CDR3 DNA reads TGCGCCAGCAGCATCCGACTAGCGGGGCAAGAGACCCAGTACTTC. It translates to CASSIRLAGQETQYF. V gene TRBV4-3 combines with J gene TRBJ2-5; TRBD2 agrees at 11 bases. Germline values: CDR1 LGHNA, CDR2 YSLEER. J gave up 2 bases and V 5 bases, and 4 bases lay outside the gene matches. CDR3 length equals 15 residues.

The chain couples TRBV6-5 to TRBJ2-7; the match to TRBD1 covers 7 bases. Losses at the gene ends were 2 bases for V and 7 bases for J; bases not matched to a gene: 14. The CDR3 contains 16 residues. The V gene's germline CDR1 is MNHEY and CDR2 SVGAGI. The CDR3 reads CASSYRGDSRVGEQYF. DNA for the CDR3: TGTGCCAGCAGTTACCGAGGGGACAGCCGAGTGGGGGAGCAGTACTTC.

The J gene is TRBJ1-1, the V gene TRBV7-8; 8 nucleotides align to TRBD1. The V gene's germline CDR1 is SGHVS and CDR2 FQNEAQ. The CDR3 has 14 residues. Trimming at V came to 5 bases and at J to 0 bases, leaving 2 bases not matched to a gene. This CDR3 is CASSRQGMNTEAFF. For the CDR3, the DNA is TGTGCCAGCAGCCGACAGGGGATGAACACTGAAGCTTTCTTT.